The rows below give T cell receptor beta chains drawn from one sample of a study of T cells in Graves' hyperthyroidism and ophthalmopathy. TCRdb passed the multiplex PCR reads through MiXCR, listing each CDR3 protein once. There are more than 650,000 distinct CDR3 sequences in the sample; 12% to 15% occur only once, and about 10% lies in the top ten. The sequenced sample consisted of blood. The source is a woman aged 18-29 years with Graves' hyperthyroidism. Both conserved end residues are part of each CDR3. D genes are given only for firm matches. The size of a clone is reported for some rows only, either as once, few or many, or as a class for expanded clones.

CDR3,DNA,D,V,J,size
CASSYGLERVSYNEQFF,TGTGCCAGCAGTTACGGTCTGGAGCGGGTCTCCTACAATGAGCAGTTCTTC,NA,TRBV6-2/TRBV6-3,TRBJ2-1,many
CASTLGDTDTYEQYF,TGCGCCAGCACCTTGGGGGACACGGACACCTACGAGCAGTACTTC,NA,TRBV5-1,TRBJ2-7,few
CASSFAGVVFYEQYF,TGTGCCAGCAGCTTTGCGGGGGTTGTTTTCTACGAGCAGTACTTC,TRBD2,TRBV7-9,TRBJ2-7,many
CASSLRGGKNYGYTF,TGTGCCAGCAGTTTACGTGGGGGGAAAAACTATGGCTACACCTTC,NA,TRBV12-3/TRBV12-4,TRBJ1-2,NA
CASSLTRESYEQYF,TGTGCCAGCAGTTTAACTAGAGAGAGCTACGAGCAGTACTTC,NA,TRBV27,TRBJ2-7,many
CSARALLTDTQYF,TGCAGTGCTAGAGCGCTCCTCACAGATACGCAGTATTTT,NA,TRBV20-1,TRBJ2-3,many
CASRRGPNEKLFF,TGTGCCAGCAGGCGGGGCCCTAATGAAAAACTGTTTTTT,NA,TRBV6-1,TRBJ1-4,few
CASSIGRTGGSPLHF,TGTGCCAGTAGTATAGGAAGGACAGGGGGCTCACCCCTCCACTTT,TRBD1,TRBV19,TRBJ1-6,NA
CASSRSVSYNEQFF,TGTGCCAGCTCACGGAGTGTCTCCTACAATGAGCAGTTCTTC,NA,TRBV18,TRBJ2-1,many
CASSSRTFRGTANEKLFF,TGCGCCAGCAGCTCGCGGACATTCCGGGGCACCGCTAATGAAAAACTGTTTTTT,NA,TRBV5-1,TRBJ1-4,many
CASSLTGGNPQFF,TGTGCCAGCAGCTTAACGGGTGGGAATCCGCAGTTCTTC,NA,TRBV7-3,TRBJ2-1,NA
CASSSGHPSGNTIYF,TGTGCCAGCAGCTCCGGACACCCTTCTGGAAACACCATATATTTT,NA,TRBV7-2,TRBJ1-3,NA
CSAQKENTEAFF,TGCAGTGCCCAGAAGGAGAACACTGAAGCTTTCTTT,NA,TRBV20-1,TRBJ1-1,many
CASSRRSWGRPNTGELFF,TGTGCCAGCAGCCGACGATCCTGGGGGAGACCTAACACCGGGGAGCTGTTTTTT,NA,TRBV3-1,TRBJ2-2,many
CAWSTMRTAVSGANVLTF,TGTGCCTGGAGTACGATGAGGACAGCTGTTTCTGGGGCCAACGTCCTGACTTTC,NA,TRBV30,TRBJ2-6,few
CASSLTSGTLTDTQYF,TGTGCCAGCAGCCTGACTAGCGGGACGCTCACAGATACGCAGTATTTT,TRBD2,TRBV7-3,TRBJ2-3,many
CASATEGRDTEAFF,TGTGCCAGCGCTACAGAGGGGAGAGACACTGAAGCTTTCTTT,NA,TRBV27,TRBJ1-1,NA
CASSQESQSLTDTQYF,TGTGCCAGCAGCCAAGAGTCCCAATCCCTAACAGATACGCAGTATTTT,NA,TRBV3-1,TRBJ2-3,many
CASSPTQGAREQYF,TGTGCCAGCTCACCTACCCAGGGGGCCCGCGAGCAGTACTTC,TRBD1,TRBV18,TRBJ2-7,many
CASTPWASGLGEQYF,TGTGCCAGCACCCCCTGGGCTAGCGGTCTGGGTGAGCAGTACTTC,TRBD2,TRBV7-2,TRBJ2-7,NA
CASSLAKKPGTLVTDTQYF,TGTGCCAGCAGCTTAGCAAAAAAACCCGGGACACTTGTCACAGATACGCAGTATTTT,NA,TRBV13,TRBJ2-3,many
CASNPGNTEAFF,TGTGCCAGCAACCCGGGGAACACTGAAGCTTTCTTT,NA,TRBV12-3/TRBV12-4,TRBJ1-1,many
CASSLVPRASNYGYTF,TGTGCCAGCAGTTTAGTGCCACGGGCATCTAACTATGGCTACACCTTC,NA,TRBV12-3/TRBV12-4,TRBJ1-2,many
CASSPRTGDGNQPQHF,TGTGCCAGCTCACCACGGACAGGGGACGGCAATCAGCCCCAGCATTTT,TRBD1,TRBV18,TRBJ1-5,few
CASSLSTGPVFGDTQYF,TGTGCCAGCAGCTTAAGTACAGGTCCTGTTTTTGGAGATACGCAGTATTTT,NA,TRBV5-6,TRBJ2-3,many
CASSLDPGSGWNTEAFF,TGTGCCAGCAGCTTAGATCCGGGGTCAGGGTGGAACACTGAAGCTTTCTTT,NA,TRBV11-3,TRBJ1-1,many
CASSYSPPDSNQPQHF,TGTGCCAGCAGTTACTCGCCGCCGGATAGCAATCAGCCCCAGCATTTT,NA,TRBV6-5,TRBJ1-5,many
CASDRGIFSSIQETQYF,TGTGCTTCCGACAGGGGCATCTTCTCCTCTATACAAGAGACCCAGTACTTC,TRBD1,TRBV30,TRBJ2-5,NA
CASSQVAGQGPFEQYF,TGTGCCAGCAGCCAAGTAGCCGGACAGGGCCCCTTTGAGCAGTACTTC,TRBD1,TRBV3-1,TRBJ2-7,many
CASSQKQGNTEAFF,TGTGCCAGCAGTCAAAAACAGGGGAACACTGAAGCTTTCTTT,NA,TRBV2,TRBJ1-1,many
CAWSDALAAYNEQFF,TGTGCCTGGAGCGACGCCCTAGCGGCCTACAATGAGCAGTTCTTC,TRBD2,TRBV30,TRBJ2-1,many